Included here is one T cell receptor beta chain sequence, with context. The sample belongs to a study of OX40 agonist ivuxolimab in advanced cancers. Study summary: A male proportion of about 86% was recorded, with mean age 60 years and range about 20 to 79. Two cutaneous melanoma patients and one hepatocellular carcinoma patient, three in all, had partial responses.

This CDR3 has 14 amino acids. Deletions cut 6 bases from V and 1 base from J, with 12 bases between. The germline gives CDR1 SGHVS, CDR2 FQNEAQ. Profiling relied on immunoSEQ multiplex PCR, and the TCRdb table lists in-frame clones only, not all of them. The sample lists some 83,000 clones; 86% were seen once. Sequenced here: CD4+ or CD8+ T cells sorted from blood, sampled in a trial of the OX40 agonist ivuxolimab. This chain uses TRBV7-8 with TRBJ1-1; D remains unclear. The clonotype originates from an adult with an advanced solid tumor such as melanoma, head and neck, liver or kidney cancer. The CDR3, as DNA: TGTGCCAGCAGTCGTGTGGGGAGGAACACTGAAGCTTTCTTT. As protein: CASSRVGRNTEAFF.